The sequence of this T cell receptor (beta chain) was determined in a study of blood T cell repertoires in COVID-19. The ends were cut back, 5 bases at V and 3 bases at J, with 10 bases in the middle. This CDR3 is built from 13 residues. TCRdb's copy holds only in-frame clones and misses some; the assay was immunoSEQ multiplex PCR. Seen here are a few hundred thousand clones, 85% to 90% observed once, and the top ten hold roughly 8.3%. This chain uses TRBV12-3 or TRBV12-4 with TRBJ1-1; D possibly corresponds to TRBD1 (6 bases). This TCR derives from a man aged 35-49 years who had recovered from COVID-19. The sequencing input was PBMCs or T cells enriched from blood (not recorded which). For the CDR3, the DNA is TGTGCCAGCAGTACAGGGCTGCACACTGAAGCTTTCTTT. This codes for CASSTGLHTEAFF.